This TCR beta chain was recovered during a study of blood T cell repertoires in COVID-19. This clone has just a few counts. CDR1 and CDR2 from the germline V gene are SGHNT and YYREEE (reference sequence). The CDR3 has 15 amino acids. V lost 0 bases and J 2 bases, leaving 11 bases between the germline ends. The assay was immunoSEQ multiplex PCR, and TCRdb's table has in-frame clones only and misses some. This table has 150,000 to 180,000 clones, roughly 83% appearing once. This chain joins TRBV5-4 and TRBJ1-2, with D maybe TRBD1 (5 bases). The sequencing sample was made of peripheral blood. This TCR came from a woman aged 55-69 years with COVID-19, enrolled during active disease. CDR3 bases: TGTGCCAGCAGCTTGGGCGGGGCAGGGAACTATGGCTACACCTTC. Amino acids: CASSLGGAGNYGYTF.